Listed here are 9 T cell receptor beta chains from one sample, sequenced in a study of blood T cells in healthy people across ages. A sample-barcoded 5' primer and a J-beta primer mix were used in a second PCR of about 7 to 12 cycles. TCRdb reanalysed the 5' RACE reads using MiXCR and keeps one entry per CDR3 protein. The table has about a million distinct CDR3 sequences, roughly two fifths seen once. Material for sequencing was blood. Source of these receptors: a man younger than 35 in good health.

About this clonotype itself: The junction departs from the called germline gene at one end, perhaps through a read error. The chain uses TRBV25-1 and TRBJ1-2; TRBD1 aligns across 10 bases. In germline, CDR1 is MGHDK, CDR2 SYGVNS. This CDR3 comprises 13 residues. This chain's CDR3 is CASSVGTGDGCTF. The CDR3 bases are TGTGCCAGCAGTGTGGGGACAGGGGATGGCTGCACCTTC.

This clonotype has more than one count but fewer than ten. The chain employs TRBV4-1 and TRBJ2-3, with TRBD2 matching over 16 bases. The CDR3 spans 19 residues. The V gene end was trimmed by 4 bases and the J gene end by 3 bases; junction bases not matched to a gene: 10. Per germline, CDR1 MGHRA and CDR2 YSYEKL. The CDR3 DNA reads TGCGCCAGCAGCCGCTCCGGGACTAGCGGGGGGGCCGGAACAGATACGCAGTATTTT. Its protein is CASSRSGTSGGAGTDTQYF.

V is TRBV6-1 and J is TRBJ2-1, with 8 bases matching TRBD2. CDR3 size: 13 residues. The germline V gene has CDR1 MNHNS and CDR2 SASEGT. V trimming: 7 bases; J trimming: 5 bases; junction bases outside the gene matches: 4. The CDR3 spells CASIRTSHNEQFF. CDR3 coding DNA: TGTGCCAGCATTAGGACTAGCCACAATGAGCAGTTCTTC.

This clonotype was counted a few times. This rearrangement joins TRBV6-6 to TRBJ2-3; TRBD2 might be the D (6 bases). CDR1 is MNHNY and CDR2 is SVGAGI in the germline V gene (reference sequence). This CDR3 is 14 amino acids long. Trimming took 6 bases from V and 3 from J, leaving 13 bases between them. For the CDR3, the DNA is TGTGCCAGCAGACCCGGGAGTGGGACAGATACGCAGTATTTT. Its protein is CASRPGSGTDTQYF.

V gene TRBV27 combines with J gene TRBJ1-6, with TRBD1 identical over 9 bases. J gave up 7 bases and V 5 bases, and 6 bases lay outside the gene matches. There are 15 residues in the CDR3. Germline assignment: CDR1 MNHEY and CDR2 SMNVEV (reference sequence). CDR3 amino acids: CASSPWDRVNSPLHF. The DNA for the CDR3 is TGTGCCAGCAGTCCCTGGGACAGGGTGAATTCACCCCTCCACTTT.

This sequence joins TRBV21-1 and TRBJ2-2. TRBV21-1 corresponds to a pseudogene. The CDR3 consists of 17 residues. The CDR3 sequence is CASSKVTSPTPTGELFF. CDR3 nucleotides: TGTGCCAGCAGCAAAGTGACATCACCTACACCCACCGGGGAGCTGTTTTTT.

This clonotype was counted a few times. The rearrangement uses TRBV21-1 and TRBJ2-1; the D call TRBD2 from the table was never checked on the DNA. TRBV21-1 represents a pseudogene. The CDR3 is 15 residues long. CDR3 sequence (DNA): TGTGCCAGCAGCTGGGGACTAGCTGCGTACAATGAGCAGTTCTTC. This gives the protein CASSWGLAAYNEQFF.

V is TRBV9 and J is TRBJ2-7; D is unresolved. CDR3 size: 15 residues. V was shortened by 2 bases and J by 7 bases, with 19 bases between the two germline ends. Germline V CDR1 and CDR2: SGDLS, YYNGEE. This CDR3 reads CASSVAVVGANEQYF. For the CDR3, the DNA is TGTGCCAGCAGCGTCGCGGTAGTAGGCGCCAATGAGCAGTACTTC. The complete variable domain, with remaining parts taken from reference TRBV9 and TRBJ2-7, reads DSGVTQTPKHLITATGQRVTLRCSPRSGDLSVYWYQQSLDQGLQFLIQYYNGEERAKGNILERFSAQQFPDLHSELNLSSLELGDSALYFCASSVAVVGANEQYFGPGTRLTVT.

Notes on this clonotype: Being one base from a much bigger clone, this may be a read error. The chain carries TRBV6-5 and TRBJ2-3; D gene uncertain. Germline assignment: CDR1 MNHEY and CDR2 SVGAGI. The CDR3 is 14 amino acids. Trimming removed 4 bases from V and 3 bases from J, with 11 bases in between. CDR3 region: CASSWSRSTDTQYF. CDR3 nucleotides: TGTGCCAGCAGTTGGTCTAGAAGTACAGATACGCAGTATTTT.